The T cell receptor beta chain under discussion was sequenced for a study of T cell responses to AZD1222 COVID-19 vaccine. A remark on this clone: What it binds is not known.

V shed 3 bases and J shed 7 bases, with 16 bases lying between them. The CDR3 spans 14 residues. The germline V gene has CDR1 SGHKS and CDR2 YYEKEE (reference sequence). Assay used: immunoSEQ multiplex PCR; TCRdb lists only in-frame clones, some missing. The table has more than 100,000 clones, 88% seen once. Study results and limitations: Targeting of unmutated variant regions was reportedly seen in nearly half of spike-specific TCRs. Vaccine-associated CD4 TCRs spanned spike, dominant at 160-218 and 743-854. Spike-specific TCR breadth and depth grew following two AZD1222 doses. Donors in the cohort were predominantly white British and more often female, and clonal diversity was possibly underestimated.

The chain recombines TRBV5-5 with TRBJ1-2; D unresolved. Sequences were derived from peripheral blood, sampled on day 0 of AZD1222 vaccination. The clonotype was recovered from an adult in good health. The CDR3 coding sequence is TGTGCCAGCAGCTCTGGCGGGTGGGCGGTTGGCTACACCTTC. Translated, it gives CASSSGGWAVGYTF.